This T cell receptor (beta chain) was obtained from a study of shared clonotypes between healthy human individuals. Study-wide results and caveats: Only blood underwent sampling, and tissue repertoires likely differ.

This CDR3 is 15 amino acids long. Per the germline V gene, CDR1 is LGHNA and CDR2 is YNFKEQ. Comments on this clone: Antigen unknown. One junction end disagrees with the germline gene, perhaps due to a read error.

Here immunoSEQ multiplex PCR was the method, and the copy in TCRdb shows in-frame clones only, minus some. The profile covers about 520,000 clones, with about 72% appearing a single time and more than 10% taken by the ten largest. The TCR comes from a woman aged 40 to 50 in good health. Some clones in this sample may be carry-over from other donors' samples. The sequenced sample consisted of PBMCs. The V call is TRBV4-2, the J call TRBJ1-5; TRBD1 might be the D (5 bases). The CDR3 region is CASSEEEAGPAPQHF. The CDR3 nucleotides read TGTGCCAGCAGCGAAGAGGAGGCAGGGCCGGCACCCCAGCATTTT.